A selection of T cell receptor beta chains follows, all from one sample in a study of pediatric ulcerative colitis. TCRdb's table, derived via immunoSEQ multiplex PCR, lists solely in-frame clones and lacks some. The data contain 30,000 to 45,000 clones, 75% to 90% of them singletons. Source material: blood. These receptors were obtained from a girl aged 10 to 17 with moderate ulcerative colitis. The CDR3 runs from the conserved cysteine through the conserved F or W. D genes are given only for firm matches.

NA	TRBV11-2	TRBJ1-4	CASSLFRTEKLFF
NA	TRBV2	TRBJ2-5	CASSVRRGVTETQYF
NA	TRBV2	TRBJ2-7	CASSRQGGVTNEQYF
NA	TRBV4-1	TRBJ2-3	CASSPNTDTQYF
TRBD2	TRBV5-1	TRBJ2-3	CASSLAGVWADTQYF
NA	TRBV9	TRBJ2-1	CASSSGPLGVDEQFF
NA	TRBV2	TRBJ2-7	CASTSIGGVLLEQYF
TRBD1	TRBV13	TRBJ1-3	CASSPLGQPDSGNTIYF
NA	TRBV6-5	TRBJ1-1	CATRRATEAFF
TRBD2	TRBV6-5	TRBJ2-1	CASSYRRGGQYEQFF
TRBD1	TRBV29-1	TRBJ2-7	CSVTGTGFHEQYF
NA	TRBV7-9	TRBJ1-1	CASSLNGRYTEAFF
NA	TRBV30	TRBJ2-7	CAGSEGGPSSYEQYF
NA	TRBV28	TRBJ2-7	CASSLWARATGEQYF
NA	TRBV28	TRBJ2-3	CASDTGTLLTDTQYF
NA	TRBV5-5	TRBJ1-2	CASSFSPLSPYGYTF
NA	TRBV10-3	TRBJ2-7	CAISDGPVRDEQYF
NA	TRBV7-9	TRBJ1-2	CASSSSGALFNGYTF
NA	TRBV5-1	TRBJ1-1	CASSLAGAGANTEAFF
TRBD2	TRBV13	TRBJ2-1	CASSFATTSGISEQFF
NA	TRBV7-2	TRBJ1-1	CASSLEGTSRVRF
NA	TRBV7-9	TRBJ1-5	CASSLERGQPQHF
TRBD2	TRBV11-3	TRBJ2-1	CASSGGLAGSYNEQFF
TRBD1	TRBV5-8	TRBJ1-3	CASTGDRQPGTIYF
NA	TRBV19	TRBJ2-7	CASSDGTYEQYF
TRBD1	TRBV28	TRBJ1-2	CASSLDRGWGYTF
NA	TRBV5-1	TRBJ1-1	CASSLVAGAPEAFF
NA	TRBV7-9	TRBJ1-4	CASSLLRPGLNEKLFF
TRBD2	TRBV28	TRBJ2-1	CASSRTSGSYNEQFF
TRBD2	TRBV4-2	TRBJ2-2	CASSSTDGLAVNTGELFF
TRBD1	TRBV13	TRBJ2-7	CASSLEGQGAYEQYF
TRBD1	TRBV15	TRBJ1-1	CATSRGGQGAIGVTEAFF
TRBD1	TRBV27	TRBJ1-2	CASSYSDRVHGYTF
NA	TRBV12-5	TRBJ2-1	CASGLVGASNEQFF
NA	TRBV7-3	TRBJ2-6	CASSPSSSSGANVLTF
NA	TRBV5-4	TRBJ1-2	CASSIQLRYGYTF
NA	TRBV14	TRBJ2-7	CASSPRTDLYEQYF
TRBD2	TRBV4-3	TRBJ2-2	CASSQVPAGGTGELFF
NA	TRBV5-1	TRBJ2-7	CASSSSYEQYF
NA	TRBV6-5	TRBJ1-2	CASSPRTAPNYGYTF
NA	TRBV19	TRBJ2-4	CASSISPAQSGGNIQYF
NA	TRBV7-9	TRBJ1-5	CASSFPAEPQHF
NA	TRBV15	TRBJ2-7	CATSRDTGPYEQYF
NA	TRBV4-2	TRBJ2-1	CASSQVPGLPYNEQFF
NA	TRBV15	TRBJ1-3	CATSKDSSGNTIYF
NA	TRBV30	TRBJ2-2	CAFKDTEDTGELFF
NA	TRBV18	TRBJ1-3	CASSRGNTIYF